A single sample gave rise to the 30 T cell receptor beta chains below, sequenced in a study of CD8 T cells in ankylosing spondylitis. Each CDR3 protein gets one entry after TCRdb re-called the 5' RACE reads with MiXCR. The repertoire includes approximately 28,000 distinct CDR3 sequences, roughly 7.9% of them detected once, and almost 30% sits in the top ten. The material sequenced was blood. These receptors were obtained from a male donor with ankylosing spondylitis or in good health (not recorded which).

This clonotype came up a few times. V and J are TRBV29-1 and TRBJ1-2, with 7 bases aligning to TRBD1. The CDR3 has 11 amino acids. V shed 7 bases, J shed 4 bases, and the junction held 3 bases outside the gene matches. Germline lookup yields CDR1 SQVTM and CDR2 ANQGSEA. The CDR3 DNA reads TGCAGCGCCGGGACAGCCTATGGCTACACCTTC. The encoded protein is CSAGTAYGYTF.

This clonotype was observed many times. CDR3 DNA sequence: TGTGCCAGCGGAACAGGGATTGGTGGCTACACCTTC. Its translation is CASGTGIGGYTF. The rearrangement uses TRBV28 and TRBJ1-2; weak D call: TRBD1 (6 bases). The germline V gene encodes CDR1 MDHEN and CDR2 SYDVKM. The germline V and J ends were trimmed by 8 bases and 7 bases, with 14 bases remaining between them. The CDR3 loop spans 12 amino acids.

This clonotype was found a few times. The J gene is TRBJ1-4, the V gene TRBV7-2; D not resolved. The CDR3 totals 14 residues. V lost 5 bases and J 7 bases, leaving 14 bases between the germline ends. Germline assignment: CDR1 SGHTA and CDR2 FQGNSA. CDR3 amino acids: CASSPRISGEKLFF. DNA of the CDR3: TGTGCCAGCAGCCCTAGAATCTCGGGTGAAAAACTGTTTTTT.

The V call is TRBV11-2, the J call TRBJ2-2, with 8 nucleotides matching TRBD1. The CDR3 extends over 16 amino acids. With 1 base clipped from V and 1 base from J, the junction kept 2 bases outside the gene matches. Germline loops: CDR1 SGHAT, CDR2 FQNNGV. CDR3 bases: TGTGCCAGCAGCTTAGGCAGGGGGCAGAACACCGGGGAGCTGTTTTTT. It is translated as CASSLGRGQNTGELFF.

The chain carries TRBV12-3 or TRBV12-4 and TRBJ1-4; D is uncertain. Trimming cost V 6 bases and J 8 bases, with 7 bases left between them. CDR3 length equals 11 residues. The CDR3 spells CASRRAEKLFF. Written as DNA, the CDR3 is TGTGCCAGCAGGAGGGCCGAAAAACTGTTTTTT.

This clonotype came up a few times. The chain has TRBV7-2 and TRBJ2-2; 8 bases map to TRBD2. Per the germline V gene, CDR1 is SGHTA and CDR2 is FQGNSA. The CDR3 sequence is 17 residues long. The junction had 11 bases not matched to a gene; V was cut back by 5 bases and J by 3 bases. The CDR3: CASSPYGNSGDTGELFF. The CDR3 bases are TGTGCCAGCAGCCCTTATGGGAATAGCGGGGACACCGGGGAGCTGTTTTTT.

This clonotype was counted at least ten times. CDR3 nucleotide sequence: TGTGCCAGCAGCGGGGGGAGTGAGCAGTTCTTC. It yields the protein CASSGGSEQFF. The chain recombines TRBV2 with TRBJ2-1, with 7 bases lining up with TRBD2. This CDR3 spans 11 amino acids. V dropped 6 bases and J dropped 9; count of bases not matched to a gene: 2. In germline, CDR1 is SNHLY, CDR2 FYNNEI.

In this sample, this clonotype turned up a few times. V and J are TRBV7-2 and TRBJ2-7; possibly TRBD2 for D (5 bases). The CDR3 extends over 15 amino acids. Germline V lookup: CDR1 SGHTA, CDR2 FQGNSA. V was clipped by 5 bases and J by 2 bases, with 16 bases between them. CDR3 DNA: TGTGCCAGCAGCGGTAACAGCGGAAGGACCTACGAGCAGTACTTC. Translating it yields CASSGNSGRTYEQYF.

The table lists this clonotype with many counts. CDR3 residues: CASSLVGTSQNTGELFF. In DNA form, the CDR3 reads TGTGCCAGCAGCTTAGTAGGGACTAGCCAAAACACCGGGGAGCTGTTTTTT. This chain links TRBV7-8 with TRBJ2-2; 9 bases align to TRBD2. The CDR3 consists of 17 residues. Per germline, CDR1 SGHVS and CDR2 FQNEAQ. Germline trimming cut 1 base from V and 2 bases from J; bases unmatched to any gene: 5.

The chain couples TRBV28 to TRBJ2-7, with D possibly called TRBD1 or TRBD2 (5 bases each). CDR1 is MDHEN, CDR2 SYDVKM, per germline. Trimming removed 10 bases from V and 0 bases from J, with 7 bases in between. This CDR3 is 11 amino acids long. CDR3 nucleotides: TGTGCCACGGGGACCTCCTACGAGCAGTACTTC. This encodes CATGTSYEQYF.

This clonotype has a handful of counts. This CDR3 is CASSRGYSMNTEAFF. The CDR3 nucleotides read TGTGCCAGCAGCCGGGGGTATAGTATGAACACTGAAGCTTTCTTT. This chain uses TRBV7-2 with TRBJ1-1; D possibly corresponds to TRBD1 (5 bases). Germline V lookup: CDR1 SGHTA, CDR2 FQGNSA. The CDR3 length is 15 residues. With 5 bases removed from V and 0 bases from J, the gap between germline ends came to 13 bases.

This chain uses TRBV20-1 with TRBJ2-1, with a possible D match to TRBD2 (5 bases). In germline, CDR1 is DFQATT, CDR2 SNEGSKA (reference sequence). V lost 3 bases and J lost 3, with 12 bases in between. This CDR3 contains 14 residues. In nucleotides, the CDR3 is TGCAGTGCTAGCCGGGGAGACCTCTACAATGAGCAGTTCTTC. It specifies CSASRGDLYNEQFF.

This clonotype was seen more than once but under ten times. This sequence joins TRBV4-3 and TRBJ2-2; D not certain. V was clipped by 3 bases and J by 4 bases, with 15 bases between them. CDR3 length: 16 residues. Germline V gene sequence: CDR1 LGHNA, CDR2 YSLEER. CDR3 in amino acids: CASSHPPAKTTGELFF. In nucleotides, the CDR3 is TGCGCCAGCAGCCACCCACCAGCGAAGACCACCGGGGAGCTGTTTTTT.

V is TRBV27 and J is TRBJ2-1; D is perhaps TRBD2 (6 bases). Germline assignment: CDR1 MNHEY and CDR2 SMNVEV (reference sequence). The V and J ends lost 3 bases and 8 bases respectively, with 17 bases between them. The CDR3 has 15 residues. In DNA form, the CDR3 reads TGTGCCAGCAGTTTCATCGGGGGAGGCGCCGATGAGCAGTTCTTC. Its translation is CASSFIGGGADEQFF.

This clonotype was counted a few times. The chain carries TRBV10-3 and TRBJ2-6; D is possibly TRBD1 (5 bases). The CDR3 totals 13 residues. V lost 8 bases and J lost 0, with 5 bases in between. CDR1 is ENHRY, CDR2 SYGVKD, per germline. The CDR3 sequence: CAIQGSGANVLTF. CDR3 coding DNA: TGTGCCATCCAGGGCTCTGGGGCCAACGTCCTGACTTTC.

The CDR3 loop reads CASSLGTERDV. CDR3 bases: TGTGCCAGCAGCTTAGGGACAGAGCGCGACGTC. The rearrangement links TRBV7-9 to TRBJ2-7, with D tentatively TRBD1 (6 bases). Looked up from germline, CDR1 is SEHNR and CDR2 is FQNEAQ (reference sequence). This CDR3 is 11 amino acids long.

The chain carries TRBV12-3 or TRBV12-4 and TRBJ2-2, with 7 bases matching TRBD1. The CDR3 is 18 amino acids. After removal of 7 bases from V and 6 bases from J, the junction contained 20 bases not matched to a gene. CDR3: CASNSNRRDREFSGELFF. The CDR3 region has the DNA TGTGCCAGCAACAGCAACCGAAGAGACAGGGAGTTTTCCGGGGAGCTGTTTTTT.

The J gene is TRBJ2-2, the V gene TRBV20-1, with TRBD2 matching 11 bases. Germline-derived CDR1 and CDR2 are DFQATT and SNEGSKA (reference sequence). This CDR3 is 16 amino acids long. Trimming cost V 6 bases and J 4 bases; bases outside gene matches: 10. This chain's CDR3 is CSATNGLAGGTGELFF. The CDR3 coding sequence is TGCAGTGCGACAAATGGGCTAGCGGGGGGCACCGGGGAGCTGTTTTTT.

The chain recombines TRBV4-3 with TRBJ2-3, with D possibly matching TRBD2 (6 bases). In germline, CDR1 is LGHNA, CDR2 YSLEER. The CDR3 loop spans 15 amino acids. V dropped 4 bases and J dropped 5 bases, with 16 bases sitting between them. The CDR3, as DNA: TGCGCCAGCAGCCCGACGCCATTGCGGGGAGATACGCAGTATTTT. It translates to CASSPTPLRGDTQYF.

This clonotype came up a few times. The chain uses TRBV20-1 and TRBJ2-3; 11 nucleotides line up with TRBD2. This CDR3 comprises 15 residues. The trim removed 0 bases at V and 6 bases at J, leaving 5 bases unmatched. CDR1 is DFQATT, CDR2 SNEGSKA, per germline (reference sequence). The CDR3 loop is CSAREASGGIDTQYF. The DNA of the CDR3 is TGCAGTGCTAGAGAAGCTAGCGGGGGGATCGATACGCAGTATTTT.

The chain uses TRBV30 and TRBJ2-5, with unresolved D. Germline CDR1 GTSNPN, CDR2 SVGIG (reference sequence). This CDR3 comprises 13 residues. Trimming stripped 0 bases from V and 4 bases from J, with 9 bases between. The CDR3 DNA reads as TGTGCCTGGAGTGTACGGGTCAGAGAGACCCAGTACTTC. Translation gives CAWSVRVRETQYF.

This clonotype was detected many times. V usage is TRBV4-3 and J usage is TRBJ2-1; 7 bases agree with TRBD2. V lost 0 bases to trimming and J lost 6 bases; unmatched junction nucleotides: 11. This CDR3 has 17 amino acids. Germline V gene sequence: CDR1 LGHNA, CDR2 YSLEER. The CDR3 loop is CASSQDLWREWSNEQFF. CDR3 coding DNA: TGCGCCAGCAGCCAAGATCTCTGGCGGGAGTGGTCCAATGAGCAGTTCTTC.

The chain recombines TRBV4-3 with TRBJ2-3; D is undetermined. V was cut by 0 bases and J by 6 bases, with 7 bases left in between. Germline V gene lookup returns CDR1 LGHNA and CDR2 YSLEER. The length of the CDR3 is 13 residues. The CDR3 spells CASSQEVRDTQYF. For the CDR3, the DNA is TGCGCCAGCAGCCAAGAGGTCCGGGATACGCAGTATTTT.

In regard to this clonotype: Germline and junction disagree at one end, which may indicate a read error. The J gene is TRBJ1-4, the V gene TRBV6-2 or TRBV6-3; TRBD1 is a possible D gene (5 bases). Per germline, CDR1 MNHEY and CDR2 SVGEGT. This CDR3 contains 15 residues. The CDR3 is CASSYSVRENEELFF. The CDR3 region has the DNA TGTGCCAGCAGTTACTCGGTCAGGGAAAATGAAGAACTGTTTTTT.

The CDR3 region is CASSSPATDTQYF. CDR3 nucleotide sequence: TGTGCCAGCAGTTCCCCGGCCACAGATACGCAGTATTTT. The rearrangement links TRBV7-2 to TRBJ2-3; D unresolved. Trimming pared 6 bases from V and 2 bases from J, leaving 9 bases between. CDR1 and CDR2 from the germline V gene are SGHTA and FQGNSA. CDR3 size: 13 residues.

This clonotype was counted at least ten times. The chain uses TRBV29-1 and TRBJ2-5; 7 bases are a match to TRBD2. Germline V CDR1 and CDR2: SQVTM, ANQGSEA. The CDR3 contains 11 residues. V dropped 8 bases and J dropped 4; count of bases not matched to a gene: 4. This CDR3 reads CSSIAGETQYF. DNA of the CDR3: TGCAGCTCAATAGCGGGAGAGACCCAGTACTTC.

V usage is TRBV15 and J usage is TRBJ1-4; D not resolved. This CDR3 is built from 13 residues. V was shortened by 1 base and J by 5 bases, with 5 bases between the two germline ends. Germline V CDR1 and CDR2: LNHNV, YYDKDF (reference sequence). The CDR3 sequence: CATSRGINEKLFF. In nucleotides, the CDR3 is TGTGCCACCAGCAGAGGGATAAATGAAAAACTGTTTTTT.

This clonotype was counted between two and nine times. The V and J genes are TRBV28 and TRBJ2-3; no clear D. The CDR3 consists of 17 residues. V was pared by 6 bases and J by 4 bases, with 23 bases between. The germline V gene encodes CDR1 MDHEN and CDR2 SYDVKM. CDR3 sequence reads: CASRSGRLLAGADTQYF. In DNA, the CDR3 is TGTGCCAGCAGATCAGGACGGCTTCTTGCAGGTGCAGATACGCAGTATTTT.

J is TRBJ2-1 and V is TRBV6-5; 13 nucleotides match TRBD2. CDR1 and CDR2 (germline): MNHEY, SVGAGI. This CDR3 region has 15 residues. The trim removed 5 bases at V and 8 bases at J, leaving 6 bases unmatched. CDR3 in amino acids: CASSEGLAGKDEQFF. CDR3 bases: TGTGCCAGCAGTGAGGGACTAGCGGGAAAGGATGAGCAGTTCTTC.

The chain uses TRBV19 and TRBJ2-2; possible D gene TRBD2, 6 bases. The V gene lost 2 bases and the J gene lost 2 bases, with 12 bases spanning the gap. The length of the CDR3 is 16 residues. Per the germline V gene, CDR1 is LNHDA and CDR2 is SQIVND (reference sequence). Written as DNA, the CDR3 is TGTGCCAGTAGTATAAGGACTAACCAAAACACCGGGGAGCTGTTTTTT. It specifies CASSIRTNQNTGELFF.